This TCR beta chain was profiled in a study of T cell clonality in common variable immunodeficiency. The CVID group had more than 12 females and some 31 males, mean age roughly 39. The assay was immunoSEQ multiplex PCR, and TCRdb's table has in-frame clones only and misses some. The table records about 28,000 clones without singletons, the ten largest covering roughly 3%. Study conclusions and caveats: Fewer deletions and N-nucleotide insertions were reportedly seen in common variable immunodeficiency TCR beta sequences. Patient heterogeneity in the CVID cohort limited correlations between repertoire features and clinical complications.

This clone is categorized as medium-sized. As yet, its antigen is unknown. Sequencing used peripheral blood mononuclear cells. The origin of this receptor is a human donor with common variable immunodeficiency.

The chain's CDR3 is CASSLDRGRDGYTF. The CDR3 bases that were read are TGTGCCAGCAGCTTGGACAGGGGGCGTGATGGC. J is TRBJ1-2 and V is TRBV7-3; 11 bases line up with TRBD1. The read finishes 3 residues shy of the CDR3 end, and the germline J gene is used to complete it. In germline, CDR1 is SGHTA, CDR2 FQGTGA. The CDR3 is 14 amino acids. V lost 3 bases, J lost 6 bases, and 3 bases stayed unmatched.